This T cell receptor beta chain was retrieved from a study of cytomegalovirus exposure and HLA in healthy donors (dated by TCRdb to about 2017). Notes on the research overall: An earlier analysis of 550 to 700 of the donors reported 276 Gb of sequence data and 117 million unique TCR beta sequences from around 200 million T cells. An early release covering approximately 600 HLA-typed donors comprised 250 to 350 gigabases of sequencing data and tens of millions of unique TCR sequences. Of the 350 to 450 genotyped donors, 81% fell in the genetic ancestry cluster associated with self-reported Caucasian donors. The aim of the study was to test whether cataloging public T cell receptors could identify signatures of past pathogen exposure. The study used immunosequencing to profile the T cell repertoires of approximately 650 subjects and linked those repertoires to cytomegalovirus serostatus. A separate validation cohort of roughly 130 different subjects was used in addition to the 666-subject first cohort. The study combined high-throughput TCR immunosequencing, statistical association of individual TCRs with disease status, and machine learning to predict cytomegalovirus infection status. To study patterns of TCR occurrence, a later analysis re-analyzed previously published TCR beta repertoires from 600 to 750 donors and added high-resolution HLA genotyping. In the later analysis, no new phenotypic data were used to find candidate immune exposures; instead, reliance was placed on TCR beta sequences and their occurrence across donors. In an earlier analysis of more than 550 of the donors, high-throughput TCR beta sequencing was used to judge whether each TCR beta V gene segment behaved as functional or pseudogenic. Alongside the repertoire data, information on donor age, sex, ethnicity and CMV serostatus was compiled. A later genetic analysis took genome-wide SNP genotypes for about 55% of the 666 donors and used that subset as a discovery cohort. Every repertoire in the discovery cohort had been generated on one and the same sequencing platform. Both class I and class II loci were covered by HLA typing, at four-digit resolution. Typing coverage differed by locus: A, B, C, DRB1 and DQB1 were typed in roughly 620-630 donors, DQA1 in approximately 520, DPA1 in roughly 590, and DPB1 in roughly 470. Roughly five DR-DQ haplotypes were handled as single units for association and clustering because linkage in the cohort was strong. Among some 400 genotyped donors of the cohort, an average of roughly 230,000 unique TCR beta nucleotide sequences was sequenced per donor, of which approximately 19% were non-productive.

The cohort comprised fewer than 700 healthy bone marrow donors. At the time of sampling, all cohort members were nominally healthy, though unrecorded immune exposures were likely present. The donor was CMV seronegative and was included in the group of a few hundred seronegative cohort members. A peripheral blood sample was collected from each donor, and TCR beta sequencing was performed on peripheral blood mononuclear cells. Genomic DNA was extracted from the blood cell samples with the Qiagen DNeasy Blood Extraction Kit. Library preparation used the immunoSEQ multiplex PCR assay. For the multiplex PCR, a mixture combining 60 forward primers for TCR Vbeta segments and 13 reverse primers for TCR Jbeta segments was used. The CDR3 region of rearranged TCR beta genes was amplified from genomic DNA with a multiplex PCR assay. The amplified TCR beta libraries were sequenced on the Illumina HiSeq System as 87-base-pair reads. On the study's bioinformatics: A later analysis counted about 80 million unique TCR beta chains across the 650 to 800 repertoires, and approximately 11 million of these chains were shared by at least two donors. A nearest-neighbor algorithm error-corrected the raw reads and collapsed the reads into unique sequences, merging closely related sequences to remove PCR and sequencing errors. CDR3 sequences were aligned to IMGT reference sequences to assign V, D and J gene segments. For a sequence to be retained, a match of at least six nucleotides was required to both a V gene segment and a J gene segment. Rearrangements were classified as productive when the CDR3 lacked stop codons and remained in frame with V and J, and all other rearrangements were classified as non-productive. CDR3 was defined by IMGT convention, running from the second conserved V-encoded cysteine to the conserved J-encoded phenylalanine. The earlier analysis of 500 to 600 of the donors excluded sequences that lacked an unambiguous match to a single V gene segment. An earlier analysis of several hundred of the donors called V segments functional above 56.7% productive rearrangements and segregating when the between-donor standard deviation exceeded 5%. A statistical classification framework was built for diagnosing cytomegalovirus status from the catalog of TCR beta chain sequences. In a later analysis, V and J genes were assigned by comparing TCR nucleotide sequences against IMGT/GENE-DB human TR gene sequences. In a later analysis, CDR3 sequences and most-parsimonious VDJ recombination scenarios were assigned using the TCRdist pipeline. In a later analysis, every TCR beta chain was defined by the combination of its CDR3 amino acid sequence and its V-gene family, and reads without a unique V-gene family were dropped. To address suspected cross-contamination and a sequencing artifact, a later analysis removed a few hundred highly shared, low-generation-probability nucleotide sequences. For each public chain, a later analysis derived a clonal expansion index from normalized ranks of inferred template counts within each repertoire. In a later analysis, generation probabilities were computed using a VDJ recombination model fitted to out-of-frame rearrangements, and the results were checked against IGoR. Hypergeometric tests were used in a later analysis to score TCR-TCR, TCR-HLA and TCR-CMV co-occurrence, with a repertoire-size bias correction applied to the TCR pairs. In a later analysis, false discovery rates were estimated by permuting HLA or CMV assignments 20 times. In a later analysis, co-occurring TCRs were grouped using DBSCAN, with TCRdist sequence similarity added in when clustering inside HLA-allele-positive subsets. Repertoires with fewer than 30,000 or more than 120,000 public chains, plus five repertoires with anomalous nucleotide sharing, were excluded from co-occurrence clustering. This immuneACCESS table, as held by TCRdb, lists in-frame sequences with V and J called but not all clones. Of the missing ones, under half trace to an unresolved V gene in checked studies; the others have no known cause. V, J and clone size are taken as reported in that table, and D and trimming were inferred from the DNA itself. This sample's table contains 150,000 to 200,000 clones. Of the sample, roughly 0.7% falls within the top ten clones.

Overall study outcomes, separate from this receptor: A later analysis found that TCR association rates varied across HLA loci, with DRB1 alleles showing the most associated TCRs and HLA-C alleles the fewest. The cohort was sequenced for TCR beta chains only, and without alpha or paired-chain data the features that could be detected were limited. The study listed 170 or so TCR beta chains as associated with cytomegalovirus. In a later analysis, HLA-associated TCR beta chains showed more clonal expansion and lower generation probabilities than non-associated chains that were equally common. Roughly uniform sequencing depth across donors was assumed in presence/absence analyses, although this assumption may not hold. Across donors, most TCR sequences were observed very rarely, whereas some public TCRs were present in many individuals. In a later genetic analysis, fewer N-insertions in productive TCRs were reported among donors in an Asian-associated ancestry cluster than the roughly 670-donor mean. In a later analysis, most CMV-associated TCR beta chains were found to appear HLA-restricted, with HLA associations seemingly driven largely by CMV exposure. Some IMGT-functional V segments, including TRBV6-2 and TRBV6-3, could not be distinguished by the 87-base-pair reads and were therefore excluded. The only immune exposure information available for the cohort was CMV serostatus. A few of the identified cytomegalovirus-associated TCR beta chains were confirmed in vitro to be specific for cytomegalovirus antigens. A further reported finding was that TCR beta sequences accurately predicted the HLA-A and HLA-B alleles for most subjects in the first cohort. According to a later analysis, parvovirus B19, influenza, CMV and Epstein-Barr virus appeared linked to several top co-occurrence clusters. The authors suggested that the approach could potentially be extended to other disease states and immunological phenotypes. An earlier analysis of some 590 of the donors showed that most TCR beta V segments appeared in productive rearrangements either about 90% or about 30% of the time, which broadly matched IMGT annotations. Assigning TCR associations to individual alleles was difficult when HLA alleles, especially DR and DQ, strongly co-occurred. In a later genetic analysis, a missense DCLRE1C variant was associated with V-gene and J-gene trimming of TCR beta chains, and the association was replicated in an independent cohort. Because counts were too low, around 18 rarely observed V segments, including chromosome 9 orphons, were left out of the earlier analysis of over 550 of the donors. The classifier was reported to diagnose cytomegalovirus status with high specificity and sensitivity in both the original cohort and the validation cohort. At a false discovery rate of 0.05, a later analysis linked fewer than 20,000 TCR beta sequences to specific HLA alleles. Because some donors lacked HLA typing at each locus, the association tests relied only on the typed subset. A cluster of highly shared sequence variants was judged likely to be a technical artifact of the sequencing pipeline. Linkage disequilibrium might explain the correlated functional status among segregating V segments, but an unknown experimental factor could not be excluded.

For this clone: There is no known antigen for this receptor.

The germline V gene specifies SGHTS as CDR1 and YDEGEE as CDR2. Cut back by 1 base and 5 bases, the V and J ends lie 19 bases apart. The CDR3 starts with the cysteine, ends with the phenylalanine, and has 17 residues. Only CDR3 DNA remains: 51 bases, in frame from the first base. The rearrangement joined TRBV5-8 to TRBJ1-5; the D gene is not confidently resolved. This sequence was found in a boy aged 5-17 years in good health and CMV-seronegative. Material for sequencing was PBMCs. CDR3 loop: CASSLRFVTMRDQPQHF. The DNA sequence follows: TGTGCCAGCAGCTTGAGATTTGTCACTATGAGGGATCAGCCCCAGCATTTT.